The 4 T cell receptor beta chains in this list originate from one sample, sequenced in a study of blood T cell repertoires in COVID-19. Clones were sequenced by immunoSEQ multiplex PCR, and TCRdb holds only the in-frame ones, with some missing. The data show about 240,000 clones, around 83% seen once. The sample consisted of peripheral blood. These receptors all come from a woman aged 55-70 years with active or convalescent COVID-19.

This sequence joins TRBV5-4 and TRBJ2-7; 9 positions match TRBD2. J was trimmed by 2 bases and V by 1 base; bases with no gene match: 4. Germline V gives CDR1 SGHNT, CDR2 YYREEE (reference sequence). The CDR3 is 15 residues long. DNA of the CDR3: TGTGCCAGCAGCTTGCGGCGGGGGGGACCCTACGAGCAGTACTTC. This gives the protein CASSLRRGGPYEQYF.

The CDR3 bases are TGTGCCAGTAGTATAGATACCAGATCTCTTAACTATGGCTACACCTTC. Translation gives CASSIDTRSLNYGYTF. This chain links TRBV19 with TRBJ1-2; D gene unclear. CDR1 LNHDA and CDR2 SQIVND come from the germline V gene (reference sequence). This CDR3 has 16 amino acids. V shed 0 bases and J shed 1 base, with 12 bases lying between them.

The rearrangement links TRBV6-5 to TRBJ2-7; TRBD1 matches at 10 bases. The J segment lost 9 bases and the V segment lost 2 bases, leaving 7 bases of the junction unmatched. Germline lookup yields CDR1 MNHEY and CDR2 SVGAGI. The CDR3 runs 14 residues. The CDR3 coding sequence is TGTGCCAGCAGTTACGGCCGGGACAGGGGAGCGCAGTACTTC. Protein: CASSYGRDRGAQYF.

V and J are TRBV7-9 and TRBJ2-7; 10 bases align to TRBD1. J was trimmed by 4 bases and V by 0 bases; bases with no gene match: 6. Per the germline V gene, CDR1 is SEHNR and CDR2 is FQNEAQ (reference sequence). The CDR3 covers 16 residues. For the CDR3, the DNA is TGTGCCAGCAGCTTAGCGCTTGGGGACAGGGGATACGAGCAGTACTTC. Translated, it gives CASSLALGDRGYEQYF.